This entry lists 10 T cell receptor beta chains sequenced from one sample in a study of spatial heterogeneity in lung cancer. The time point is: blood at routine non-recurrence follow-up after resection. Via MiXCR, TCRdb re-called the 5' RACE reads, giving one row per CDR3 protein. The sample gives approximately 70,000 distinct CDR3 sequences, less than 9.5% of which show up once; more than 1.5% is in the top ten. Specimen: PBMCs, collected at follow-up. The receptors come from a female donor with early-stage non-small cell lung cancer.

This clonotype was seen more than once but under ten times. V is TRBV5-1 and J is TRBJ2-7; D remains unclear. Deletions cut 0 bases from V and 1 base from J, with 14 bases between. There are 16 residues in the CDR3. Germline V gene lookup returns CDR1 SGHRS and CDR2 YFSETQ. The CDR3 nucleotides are TGCGCCAGCAGCTTGGTTGTTGCCCAAGAATCCTACGAGCAGTACTTC. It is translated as CASSLVVAQESYEQYF.

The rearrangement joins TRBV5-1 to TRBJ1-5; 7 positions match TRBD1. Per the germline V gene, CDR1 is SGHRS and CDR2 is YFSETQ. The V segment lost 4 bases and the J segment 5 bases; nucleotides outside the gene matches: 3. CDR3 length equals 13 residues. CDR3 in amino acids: CASSIQGDQPQHF. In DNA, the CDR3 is TGCGCCAGCAGCATCCAGGGGGATCAGCCCCAGCATTTT.

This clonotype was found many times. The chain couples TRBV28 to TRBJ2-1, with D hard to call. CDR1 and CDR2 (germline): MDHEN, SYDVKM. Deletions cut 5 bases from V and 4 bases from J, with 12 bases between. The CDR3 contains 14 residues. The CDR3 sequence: CASSGVHSYNEQFF. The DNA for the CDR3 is TGTGCCAGCAGTGGGGTCCACTCGTACAATGAGCAGTTCTTC.

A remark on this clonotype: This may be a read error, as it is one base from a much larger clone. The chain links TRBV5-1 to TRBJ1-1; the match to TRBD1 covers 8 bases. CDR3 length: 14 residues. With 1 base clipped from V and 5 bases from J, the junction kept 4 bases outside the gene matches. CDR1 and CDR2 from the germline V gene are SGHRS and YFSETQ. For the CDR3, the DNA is TGCGCCAGCAGCTTGACAAACAGGGGGACTGAAGCTTTCTTT. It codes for CASSLTNRGTEAFF.

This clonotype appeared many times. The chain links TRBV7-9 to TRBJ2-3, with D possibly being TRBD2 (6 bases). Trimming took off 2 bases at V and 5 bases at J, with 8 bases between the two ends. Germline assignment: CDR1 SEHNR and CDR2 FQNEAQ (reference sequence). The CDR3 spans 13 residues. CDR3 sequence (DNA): TGTGCCAGCAGCTTACGGGAGCGAGATACGCAGTATTTT. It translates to CASSLRERDTQYF.

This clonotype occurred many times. CDR3 amino acids: CASSSNSRGSLHF. The CDR3 coding sequence is TGCGCCAGCAGCTCGAACAGCCGGGGGTCCCTCCACTTT. J is TRBJ1-6 and V is TRBV5-1; a possible D gene is TRBD1 (5 bases). With 3 bases removed from V and 14 bases from J, the gap between germline ends came to 15 bases. Germline CDR1 SGHRS, CDR2 YFSETQ. This CDR3 has 13 amino acids.

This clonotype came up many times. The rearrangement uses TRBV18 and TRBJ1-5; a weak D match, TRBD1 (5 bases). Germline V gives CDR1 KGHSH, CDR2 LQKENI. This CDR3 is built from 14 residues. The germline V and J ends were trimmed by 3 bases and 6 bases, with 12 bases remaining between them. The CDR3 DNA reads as TGTGCCAGCTCACCGATGGGGGAACGTCAGCCCCAGCATTTT. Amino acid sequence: CASSPMGERQPQHF.

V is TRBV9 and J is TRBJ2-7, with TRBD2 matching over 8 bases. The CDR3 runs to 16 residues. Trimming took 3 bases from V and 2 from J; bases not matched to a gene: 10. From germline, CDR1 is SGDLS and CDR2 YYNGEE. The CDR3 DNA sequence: TGTGCCAGCAGCGGAACAACTAGCGGCTACCCCTACGAGCAGTACTTC. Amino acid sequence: CASSGTTSGYPYEQYF.

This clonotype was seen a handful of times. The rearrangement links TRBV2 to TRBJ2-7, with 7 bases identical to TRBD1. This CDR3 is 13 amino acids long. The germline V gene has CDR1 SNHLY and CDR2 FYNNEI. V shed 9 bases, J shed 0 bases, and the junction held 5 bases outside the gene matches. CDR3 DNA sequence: TGTGCCAGGGGACAGAGTAGCTCCTACGAGCAGTACTTC. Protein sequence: CARGQSSSYEQYF.

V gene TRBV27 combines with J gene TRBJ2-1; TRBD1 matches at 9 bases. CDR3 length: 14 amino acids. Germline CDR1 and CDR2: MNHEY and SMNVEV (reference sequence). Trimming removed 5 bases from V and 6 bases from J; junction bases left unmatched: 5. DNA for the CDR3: TGTGCCAGCAGTCTGGACAGGGGAAGCAATGAGCAGTTCTTC. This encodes CASSLDRGSNEQFF.